The clone carrying this TCR beta chain was observed many times. These data come from a study of blood T cells in healthy people across ages. The germline V gene has CDR1 SGHVS and CDR2 FQNEAQ. Trimming at V came to 5 bases and at J to 7 bases, leaving 17 bases not matched to a gene. There are 16 residues in the CDR3. Alongside a J-beta primer mix, a sample-barcoded 5' primer served in a second PCR lasting about 7 to 12 cycles. TCRdb passed the 5' RACE reads through MiXCR, listing each CDR3 protein once. In the table there are around 670,000 distinct CDR3 sequences, approximately 30% of which are singletons.

Sequencing was done on a sample of blood. The chain combines TRBV7-8 with TRBJ2-7, with 7 nucleotides matching TRBD2. The TCR sequence derives from a woman of 80 years or more in good health. As DNA, the CDR3 is TGTGCCAGCAGCCCGGATAACTTAGCGGGTGCAATAGAGCAGTACTTC. The encoded protein is CASSPDNLAGAIEQYF.